This T cell receptor beta chain is drawn from a study of OX40 agonist ivuxolimab in advanced cancers. Across the whole study: Ivuxolimab, an antibody that agonizes OX40 (CD134), was administered to the patients. Among those enrolled, mean age was about 63 years (range 23 to 79) and about 81% were male. General study results and limits: Patients who responded partially at 0.1-3.0 mg/kg showed clonal expansion ranking among the lowest. The study found that CD8+ T cells averaged more expanded clones than CD4+.

The CDR3 runs to 12 residues. Germline CDR1 SGHTA, CDR2 FQGNSA. The V end was cut by 5 bases, the J end by 5 bases, with 9 bases between. As concerns this clone: Its antigen is still unknown.

Libraries were prepared by immunoSEQ multiplex PCR; TCRdb keeps only in-frame clonotypes and omits some of them. The table shows 60,000 to 70,000 clones, with approximately 86% occurring only once. This TCR came from an adult with an advanced solid tumor such as melanoma, head and neck, liver or kidney cancer. Source: CD4+ or CD8+ T cells sorted from blood, taken in a trial of the OX40 agonist ivuxolimab. The V and J genes are TRBV7-2 and TRBJ1-1; the D is unclear. CDR3 coding DNA: TGTGCCAGCAGCCTGGCATGGACTGAAGCTTTCTTT. Its protein product is CASSLAWTEAFF. The full variable domain, its missing parts supplied by reference TRBV7-2 and TRBJ1-1, is GAGVSQSPSNKVTEKGKDVELRCDPISGHTALYWYRQSLGQGLEFLIYFQGNSAPDKSGLPSDRFSAERTGGSVSTLTIQRTQQEDSAVYLCASSLAWTEAFFGQGTRLTVV.